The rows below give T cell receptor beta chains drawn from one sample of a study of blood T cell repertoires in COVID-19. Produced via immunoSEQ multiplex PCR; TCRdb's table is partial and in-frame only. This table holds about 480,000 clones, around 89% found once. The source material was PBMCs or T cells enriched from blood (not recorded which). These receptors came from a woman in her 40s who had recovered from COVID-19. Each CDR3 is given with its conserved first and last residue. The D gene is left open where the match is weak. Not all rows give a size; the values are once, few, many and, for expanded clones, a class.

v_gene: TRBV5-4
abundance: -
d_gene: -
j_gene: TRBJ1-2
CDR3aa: CASSLDSGNYGYTF
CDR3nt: TGTGCCAGCAGCTTGGACTCGGGAAACTATGGCTACACCTTC

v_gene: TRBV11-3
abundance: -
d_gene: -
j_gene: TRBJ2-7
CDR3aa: CASSLAQGVYEQYF
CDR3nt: TGTGCCAGCAGCTTAGCACAAGGGGTCTACGAGCAGTACTTC

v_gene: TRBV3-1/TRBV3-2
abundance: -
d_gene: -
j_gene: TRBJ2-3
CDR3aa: CASSQDLTPRADTQYF
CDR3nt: TGTGCCAGCAGCCAAGATCTGACTCCCCGGGCAGATACGCAGTATTTT

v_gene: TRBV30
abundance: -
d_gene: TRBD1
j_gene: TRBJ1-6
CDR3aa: CAWSRDRGGWRGNSPLHF
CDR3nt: TGTGCCTGGAGCCGGGACAGGGGGGGATGGCGCGGGAATTCACCCCTCCACTTT

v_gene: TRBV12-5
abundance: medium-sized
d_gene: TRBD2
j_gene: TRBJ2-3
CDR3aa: CASGLGLAGVFGTDTQYF
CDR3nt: TGTGCTAGTGGTTTGGGACTAGCGGGAGTCTTTGGCACAGATACGCAGTATTTT

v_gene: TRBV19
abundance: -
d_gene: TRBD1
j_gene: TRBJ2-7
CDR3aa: CASSIRRTGYDEQYF
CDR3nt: TGTGCCAGTAGTATCCGAAGGACAGGGTATGACGAGCAGTACTTC

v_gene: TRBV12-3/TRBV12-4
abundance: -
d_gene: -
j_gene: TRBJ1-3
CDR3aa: CASSFSSGNTIYF
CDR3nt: TGTGCCAGCAGTTTCAGCTCTGGAAACACCATATATTTT

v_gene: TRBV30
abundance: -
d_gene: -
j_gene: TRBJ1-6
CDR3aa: CAWSVFTVNSPLHF
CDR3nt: TGTGCCTGGAGTGTATTCACTGTAAATTCACCCCTCCACTTT

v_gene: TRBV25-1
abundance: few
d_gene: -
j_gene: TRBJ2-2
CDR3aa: CASSEYAGFGTGELFF
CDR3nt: TGTGCCAGCAGTGAATATGCGGGGTTTGGCACCGGGGAGCTGTTTTTT

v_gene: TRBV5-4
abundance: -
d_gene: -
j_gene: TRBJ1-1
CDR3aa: CASSSQGKAFF
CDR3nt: TGTGCCAGCAGCTCTCAGGGGAAAGCTTTCTTT

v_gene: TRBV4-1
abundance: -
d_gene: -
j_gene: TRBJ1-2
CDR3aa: CASSQGDRIYGYTF
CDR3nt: TGCGCCAGCAGCCAAGGTGACAGGATATATGGCTACACCTTC

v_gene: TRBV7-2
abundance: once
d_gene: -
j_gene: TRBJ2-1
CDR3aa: CASSQRTVDNEQFF
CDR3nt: TGTGCCAGCAGCCAAAGGACTGTTGACAATGAGCAGTTCTTC

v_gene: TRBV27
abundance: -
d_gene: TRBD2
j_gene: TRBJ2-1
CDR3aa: CASSFGLAGGPEQFF
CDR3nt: TGTGCCAGCAGTTTTGGACTAGCGGGAGGTCCTGAGCAGTTCTTC

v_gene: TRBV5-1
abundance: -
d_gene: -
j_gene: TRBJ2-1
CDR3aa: CASSWRSGTGDEQFF
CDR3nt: TGCGCCAGCAGCTGGAGGTCCGGGACTGGCGATGAGCAGTTCTTC

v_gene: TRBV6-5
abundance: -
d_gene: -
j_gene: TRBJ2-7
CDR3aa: CASSYGAGQAREQYF
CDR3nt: TGTGCCAGCAGTTACGGAGCAGGGCAGGCGCGCGAGCAGTACTTC

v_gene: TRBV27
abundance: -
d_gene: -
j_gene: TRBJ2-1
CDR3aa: CASSPRTGQKSYNEQFF
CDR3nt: TGTGCCAGCAGCCCAAGGACCGGACAGAAATCCTACAATGAGCAGTTCTTC

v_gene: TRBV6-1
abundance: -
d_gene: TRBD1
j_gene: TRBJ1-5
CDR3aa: CASSDNRGSHQPQHF
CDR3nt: TGTGCCAGCAGTGACAACAGGGGTAGCCATCAGCCCCAGCATTTT

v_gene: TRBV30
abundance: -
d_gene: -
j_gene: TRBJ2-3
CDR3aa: CAWISGLAPFTQYF
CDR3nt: TGTGCCTGGATTTCTGGTTTGGCCCCCTTTACGCAGTATTTT

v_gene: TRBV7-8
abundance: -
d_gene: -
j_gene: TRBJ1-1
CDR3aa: CASSHQSPGAITEAFF
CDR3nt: TGTGCCAGCAGCCATCAGTCCCCAGGGGCAATTACTGAAGCTTTCTTT

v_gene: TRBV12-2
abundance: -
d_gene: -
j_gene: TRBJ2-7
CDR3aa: CASRLPRQTLLYEQYF
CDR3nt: TGTGCAAGTCGCTTACCTCGACAGACCCTACTCTACGAGCAGTACTTC

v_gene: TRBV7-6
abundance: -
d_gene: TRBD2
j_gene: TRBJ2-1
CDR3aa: CASSLGRTSAGVEQFF
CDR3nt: TGTGCCAGCAGCTTAGGGCGGACTAGCGCCGGCGTTGAGCAGTTCTTC

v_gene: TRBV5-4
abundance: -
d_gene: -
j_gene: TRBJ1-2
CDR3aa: CASSRGLEGYGYTF
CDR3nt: TGTGCCAGCAGCCGCGGACTAGAGGGGTATGGCTACACCTTC

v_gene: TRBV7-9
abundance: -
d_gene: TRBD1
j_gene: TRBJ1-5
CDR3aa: CASSSTGGSQPQHF
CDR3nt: TGTGCCAGCAGCTCGACAGGGGGCTCGCAGCCCCAGCATTTT

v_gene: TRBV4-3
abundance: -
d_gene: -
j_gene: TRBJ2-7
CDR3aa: CASSQDRYNEQYF
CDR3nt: TGCGCCAGCAGCCAAGATCGTTACAACGAGCAGTACTTC

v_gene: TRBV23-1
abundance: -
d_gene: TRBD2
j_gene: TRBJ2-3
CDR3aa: CASSQSRERDTQYF
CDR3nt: TGCGCCAGCAGTCAATCGCGGGAGAGGGATACGCAGTATTTT

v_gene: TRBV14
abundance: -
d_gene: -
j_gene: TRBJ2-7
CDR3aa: CASSQGIWAPSYEQYF
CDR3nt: TGTGCCAGCAGCCAAGGGATATGGGCTCCGTCCTACGAGCAGTACTTC

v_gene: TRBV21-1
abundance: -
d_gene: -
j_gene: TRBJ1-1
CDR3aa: CASSPDVLRTGGNTEAFF
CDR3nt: TGTGCCAGCAGCCCGGATGTGCTCAGGACAGGGGGCAACACTGAAGCTTTCTTT

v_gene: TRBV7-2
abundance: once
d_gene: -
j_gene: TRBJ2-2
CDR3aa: CASSLVSGTGELFF
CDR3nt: TGTGCCAGCAGCTTAGTCAGCGGGACCGGGGAGCTGTTTTTT

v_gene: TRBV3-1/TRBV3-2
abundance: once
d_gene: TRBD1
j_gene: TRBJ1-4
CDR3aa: CASTTDRDNEKLFF
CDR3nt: TGTGCCAGCACTACGGACAGGGATAATGAAAAACTGTTTTTT

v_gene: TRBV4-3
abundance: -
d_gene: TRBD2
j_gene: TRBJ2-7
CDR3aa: CASSESLTSGSYEQYF
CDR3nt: TGCGCCAGCAGCGAATCCTTGACTAGCGGGTCCTACGAGCAGTACTTC

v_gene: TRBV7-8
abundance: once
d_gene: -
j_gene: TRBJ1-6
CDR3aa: CASSLKQGSYNSPLHF
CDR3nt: TGTGCCAGCAGCCTCAAACAGGGTTCCTATAATTCACCCCTCCACTTT

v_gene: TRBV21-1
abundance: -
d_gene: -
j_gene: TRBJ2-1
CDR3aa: CASSKSPVLAESSYNEQFF
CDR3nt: TGTGCCAGCAGCAAAAGTCCTGTACTGGCGGAGAGCTCCTACAATGAGCAGTTCTTC

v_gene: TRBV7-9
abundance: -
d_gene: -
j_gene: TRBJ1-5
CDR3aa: CASSLVGGQGSEPQHF
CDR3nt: TGTGCCAGCAGCTTAGTAGGTGGGCAGGGGTCGGAGCCCCAGCATTTT

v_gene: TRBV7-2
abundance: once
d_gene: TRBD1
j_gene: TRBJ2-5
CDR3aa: CASSSWTGQETQYF
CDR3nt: TGTGCCAGCAGCTCCTGGACAGGGCAAGAGACCCAGTACTTC

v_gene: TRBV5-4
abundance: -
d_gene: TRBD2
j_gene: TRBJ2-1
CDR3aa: CASSLLAGGNEQFF
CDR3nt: TGTGCCAGCAGCTTACTAGCGGGAGGGAATGAGCAGTTCTTC

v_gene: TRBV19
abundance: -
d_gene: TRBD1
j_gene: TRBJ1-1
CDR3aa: CASSNHRGNGNTEAFF
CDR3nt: TGTGCCAGTAGTAATCACAGGGGAAATGGGAACACTGAAGCTTTCTTT

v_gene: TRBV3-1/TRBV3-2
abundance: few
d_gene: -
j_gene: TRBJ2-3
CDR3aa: CASSQSSARTDTQYF
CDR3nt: TGTGCCAGCAGCCAATCTAGCGCACGCACAGATACGCAGTATTTT

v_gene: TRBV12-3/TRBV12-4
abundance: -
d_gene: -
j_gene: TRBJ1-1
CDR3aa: CASTEGGTEAFF
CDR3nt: TGTGCCAGCACAGAAGGGGGCACTGAAGCTTTCTTT

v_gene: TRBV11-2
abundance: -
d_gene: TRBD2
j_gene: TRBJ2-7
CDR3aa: CASSLVPGLADEQYF
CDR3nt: TGTGCCAGCAGCTTAGTTCCGGGACTAGCGGACGAGCAGTACTTC

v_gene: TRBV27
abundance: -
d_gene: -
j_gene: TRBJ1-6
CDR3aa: CASSSYPPRGYELNSPLHF
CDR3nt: TGTGCCAGCAGTTCCTACCCTCCCAGGGGATATGAATTAAATTCACCCCTCCACTTT

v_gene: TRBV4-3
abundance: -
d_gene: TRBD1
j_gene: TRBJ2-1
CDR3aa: CASSQEPRGPLSYNEQFF
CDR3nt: TGCGCCAGCAGCCAAGAACCCAGGGGGCCTTTATCCTACAATGAGCAGTTCTTC

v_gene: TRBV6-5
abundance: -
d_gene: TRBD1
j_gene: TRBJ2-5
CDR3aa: CASSYGQGRGETQYF
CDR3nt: TGTGCCAGCAGTTACGGACAGGGGAGGGGGGAGACCCAGTACTTC

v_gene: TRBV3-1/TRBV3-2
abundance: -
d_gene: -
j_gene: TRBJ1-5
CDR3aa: CASSHPQGNNQPQHF
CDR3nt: TGTGCCAGCAGCCACCCTCAGGGGAACAATCAGCCCCAGCATTTT

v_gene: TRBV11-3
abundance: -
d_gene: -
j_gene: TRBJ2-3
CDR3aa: CASSLLGGTADTQYF
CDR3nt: TGTGCCAGCAGCTTATTGGGCGGGACCGCAGATACGCAGTATTTT

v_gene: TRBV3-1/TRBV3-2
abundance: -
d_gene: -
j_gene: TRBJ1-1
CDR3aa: CASSRGNWDTEAFF
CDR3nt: TGTGCCAGCAGCCGGGGCAACTGGGACACTGAAGCTTTCTTT

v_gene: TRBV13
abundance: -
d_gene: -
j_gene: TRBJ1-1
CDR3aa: CASSSPREGYTEAFF
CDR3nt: TGTGCCAGCAGCTCCCCTCGGGAGGGTTACACTGAAGCTTTCTTT

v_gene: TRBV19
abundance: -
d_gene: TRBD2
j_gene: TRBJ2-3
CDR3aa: CASSIDGHLGGRLTDTQYF
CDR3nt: TGTGCCAGTAGTATAGATGGTCATTTAGGCGGGAGACTCACAGATACGCAGTATTTT

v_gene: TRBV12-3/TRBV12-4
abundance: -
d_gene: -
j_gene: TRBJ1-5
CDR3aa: CASSLSGFQPQHF
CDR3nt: TGTGCCAGCAGTTTATCCGGGTTTCAGCCCCAGCATTTT

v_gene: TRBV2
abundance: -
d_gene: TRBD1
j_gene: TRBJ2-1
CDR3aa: CASRNPAGTGDYNEQFF
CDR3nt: TGTGCCAGCAGGAACCCGGCCGGGACAGGGGACTACAATGAGCAGTTCTTC

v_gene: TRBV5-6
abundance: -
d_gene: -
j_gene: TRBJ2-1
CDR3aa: CASRSKYNEQFF
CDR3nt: TGTGCCAGCAGGTCTAAATACAATGAGCAGTTCTTC

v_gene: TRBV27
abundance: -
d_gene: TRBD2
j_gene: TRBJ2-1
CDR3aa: CASSLFGFGGLAGGPGEQFF
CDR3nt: TGTGCCAGCAGTTTATTTGGGTTCGGGGGACTAGCGGGAGGGCCCGGTGAGCAGTTCTTC

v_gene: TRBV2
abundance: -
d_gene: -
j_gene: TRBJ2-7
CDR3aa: CASSDYTYEQYF
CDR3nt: TGTGCCAGCAGTGACTATACCTACGAGCAGTACTTC

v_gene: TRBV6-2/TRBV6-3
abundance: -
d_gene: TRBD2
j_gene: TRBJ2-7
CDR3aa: CASSYRAGRDEQYF
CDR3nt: TGTGCCAGCAGTTACCGAGCGGGAAGGGACGAGCAGTACTTC

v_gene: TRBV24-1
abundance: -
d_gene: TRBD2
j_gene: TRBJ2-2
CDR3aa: CATSLSSGITGELFF
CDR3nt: TGTGCCACCAGTTTGAGTAGCGGGATAACCGGGGAGCTGTTTTTT

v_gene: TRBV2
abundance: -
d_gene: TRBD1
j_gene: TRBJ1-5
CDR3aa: CASSFRGTASNQPQHF
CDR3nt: TGTGCCAGCAGTTTTCGTGGGACAGCCAGCAATCAGCCCCAGCATTTT